This TCR beta chain emerged from a study of shared clonotypes between healthy human individuals. From germline, CDR1 is SEHNR and CDR2 FQNEAQ (reference sequence). The CDR3 is made up of 15 amino acids. V trimming: 5 bases; J trimming: 4 bases; junction bases outside the gene matches: 8. Profiling relied on immunoSEQ multiplex PCR, and the TCRdb table lists in-frame clones only, not all of them. Found here are 980,000 or so clones, 60% to 85% of them singletons; the top ten hold about 1.5%. The material sequenced was memory CD4+ T cells sorted from blood. Subset in this sample: CD45RA-negative fraction. This receptor was identified in a man aged 18 to 30 in good health. The chain uses TRBV7-9 and TRBJ1-1; 9 bases are a match to TRBD1. The DNA of the CDR3 is TGTGCCAGCAGCCCCTGGGACAGGGTGGGCACTGAAGCTTTCTTT. Its translation: CASSPWDRVGTEAFF.